Listed below are T cell receptor beta chains from one sample, sequenced in a study of cytomegalovirus exposure and HLA in healthy donors. Method: immunoSEQ multiplex PCR; TCRdb's copy keeps in-frame clones and lacks some. The sample lists roughly 160,000 clones, about four fifths occurring once. Sequenced input: PBMCs. These receptors were taken from a man aged 50 to 59 in good health and CMV-seropositive. Each CDR3 is given with its conserved first and last residue. The order of the fields is CDR3 DNA, CDR3 protein, CDR3 length, J gene, D gene, clone size, V gene. A D gene is named only where the DNA matches it firmly. Clone size is not always given. Where it is, it says once, few, many or a class for expanded clones.

TGTGCCAGCAGCCTCGGGACTAGCGGGGGTCAAGAGACCCAGTACTTC CASSLGTSGGQETQYF 16 TRBJ2-5 TRBD2 . TRBV7-9
TGTGCCAGCTCACCACGACAGGGAAACACCGGGGAGCTGTTTTTT CASSPRQGNTGELFF 15 TRBJ2-2 TRBD1 . TRBV18
TGTGCCAGCAAGGTAGGACAGCACACAGATACGCAGTATTTT CASKVGQHTDTQYF 14 TRBJ2-3 . . TRBV7-2
TGTGCCAGCAGTGAACACGGACAGAACACTGAAGCTTTCTTT CASSEHGQNTEAFF 14 TRBJ1-1 . few TRBV6-1
TGTGCCAGCAGTCCCCCGGGAGGGAGGCGCAGTGAAAAACTGTTTTTT CASSPPGGRRSEKLFF 16 TRBJ1-4 . . TRBV28
TGTGCCAGCAGTTTTTACGGACAGGACTACAATGAGCAGTTCTTC CASSFYGQDYNEQFF 15 TRBJ2-1 TRBD1 . TRBV28
TGTGCCAGCAGGTTAAGCGGGAGATGGGCCTACGAGCAGTACTTC CASRLSGRWAYEQYF 15 TRBJ2-7 TRBD2 . TRBV6-6
TGTGCCAGCAGTTTTGGCGGAACTAGCACAGATACGCAGTATTTT CASSFGGTSTDTQYF 15 TRBJ2-3 . few TRBV27
TGCGCCAGCAGCTTGGATTCAGGGAACTCCTACGAGCAGTACTTC CASSLDSGNSYEQYF 15 TRBJ2-7 . . TRBV5-1
TGTGCCAGCAGCCTACGACATACAGGGGTAAACGACAATGAGCAGTTCTTC CASSLRHTGVNDNEQFF 17 TRBJ2-1 TRBD1 . TRBV7-3
TGTGCCAGCAGCTTAGCGGGATTAGCGGGGGGACCCGAGCAGTACTTC CASSLAGLAGGPEQYF 16 TRBJ2-7 TRBD2 . TRBV7-2
TGTGCCAGCAGCCCAACAGGGGGCTCCTATAATTCACCCCTCCACTTT CASSPTGGSYNSPLHF 16 TRBJ1-6 TRBD1 . TRBV9
TGTGCCAGCAGCTTGGCAGGGTTTGGCGAGCAGTACTTC CASSLAGFGEQYF 13 TRBJ2-7 . . TRBV5-4
TGCGCCAGCAGCTTGGGAGGGAGTACTGGGGCCAACGTCCTGACTTTC CASSLGGSTGANVLTF 16 TRBJ2-6 . . TRBV5-1
TGTGCCAGCACCTCAGGGGCACTAAGCTCTGGGGCCAACGTCCTGACTTTC CASTSGALSSGANVLTF 17 TRBJ2-6 . . TRBV28
TGTGCCAGCAGCGTGGGGACACCGGATAATCAGCCCCAGCATTTT CASSVGTPDNQPQHF 15 TRBJ1-5 . . TRBV9
TGTGCCAGTAGTATCAGGGGCACTGAAGCTTTCTTT CASSIRGTEAFF 12 TRBJ1-1 . . TRBV19
TGTGCCAGCACCCGGACAGGGAAGAGGGTAGAGACCCAGTACTTC CASTRTGKRVETQYF 15 TRBJ2-5 TRBD1 once TRBV28
TGTGCCAGCAGCCAAGTAATGGCCGGGTACTCTGGAAACACCATATATTTT CASSQVMAGYSGNTIYF 17 TRBJ1-3 . . TRBV4-2
TGTGCCACTAAACTTGCTGGGGGGTTCGGTGAAAAACTGTTTTTT CATKLAGGFGEKLFF 15 TRBJ1-4 . . TRBV28
TGTGCCAGTAGTCGTGACAGGGTCTATGGCTACACCTTC CASSRDRVYGYTF 13 TRBJ1-2 TRBD1 . TRBV19
TGTGCCAGCAGTTTGTTTGGACAGGCAAATTCACCCCTCCACTTT CASSLFGQANSPLHF 15 TRBJ1-6 TRBD1 few TRBV28
TGTGCCAGTAGTTTGCGGGAGGGAGGAGAGACCCAGTACTTC CASSLREGGETQYF 14 TRBJ2-5 TRBD2 . TRBV19
TGTGCCAGCAGCCCATCGAGGGCTGAAGCTTTCTTT CASSPSRAEAFF 12 TRBJ1-1 . . TRBV13
TGTGCCAGCAGCTACAGCGGGGGGGCCCAAGAGACCCAGTACTTC CASSYSGGAQETQYF 15 TRBJ2-5 TRBD2 . TRBV7-6
TGTGCCAGCAGGATAACAGGGTCGAGCCAGCCCCAGCATTTT CASRITGSSQPQHF 14 TRBJ1-5 . . TRBV28
TGCGCCAGCAGTCAAGCTTCGCATGCGGGACAGGGGCCCCAAGAGACCCAGTACTTC CASSQASHAGQGPQETQYF 19 TRBJ2-5 TRBD1 . TRBV23-1
TGTGCCAGCAGTTTAGGACTCTACAATGAGCAGTTCTTC CASSLGLYNEQFF 13 TRBJ2-1 . . TRBV28
TGTGCCAGCAGCAGCGGGAGCCACTACGAGCAGTACTTC CASSSGSHYEQYF 13 TRBJ2-7 TRBD2 . TRBV7-9
TGCAGCGTCATAAGGGGGGGCTATGGCTACACCTTC CSVIRGGYGYTF 12 TRBJ1-2 . . TRBV29-1
TGTGCATCTCGGACAGGGCCCGAGCAGTACTTC CASRTGPEQYF 11 TRBJ2-7 TRBD1 few TRBV30